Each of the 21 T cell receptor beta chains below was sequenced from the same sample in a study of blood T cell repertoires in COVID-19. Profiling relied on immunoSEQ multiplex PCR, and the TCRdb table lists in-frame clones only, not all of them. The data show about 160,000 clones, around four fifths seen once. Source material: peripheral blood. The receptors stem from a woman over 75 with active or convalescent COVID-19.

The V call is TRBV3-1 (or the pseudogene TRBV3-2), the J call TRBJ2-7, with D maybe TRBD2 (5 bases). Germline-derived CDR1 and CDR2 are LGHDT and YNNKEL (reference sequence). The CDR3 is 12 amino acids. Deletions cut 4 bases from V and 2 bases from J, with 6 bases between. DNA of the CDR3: TGTGCCAGCAGCCTCGGGGCCTACGAGCAGTACTTC. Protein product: CASSLGAYEQYF.

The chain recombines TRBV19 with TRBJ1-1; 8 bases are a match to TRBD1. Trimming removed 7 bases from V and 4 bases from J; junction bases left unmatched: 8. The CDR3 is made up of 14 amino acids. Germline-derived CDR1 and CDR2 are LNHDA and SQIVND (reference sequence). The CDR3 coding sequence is TGTGCCAGTATAGAGACAGGGGCAGGCACTGAAGCTTTCTTT. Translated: CASIETGAGTEAFF.

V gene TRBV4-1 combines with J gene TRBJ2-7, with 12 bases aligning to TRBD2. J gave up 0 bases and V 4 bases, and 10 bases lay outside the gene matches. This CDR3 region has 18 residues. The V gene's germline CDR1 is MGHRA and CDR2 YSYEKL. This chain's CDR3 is CASSRGLAGPSASYEQYF. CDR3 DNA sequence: TGCGCCAGCAGCCGCGGACTAGCGGGGCCTTCTGCCTCCTACGAGCAGTACTTC.

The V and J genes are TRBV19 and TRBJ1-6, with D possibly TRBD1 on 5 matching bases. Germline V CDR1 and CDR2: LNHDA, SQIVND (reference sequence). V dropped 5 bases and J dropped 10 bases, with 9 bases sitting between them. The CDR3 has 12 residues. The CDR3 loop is CASSDPGSPLHF. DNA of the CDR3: TGTGCCAGTAGTGACCCAGGGTCACCCCTCCACTTT.

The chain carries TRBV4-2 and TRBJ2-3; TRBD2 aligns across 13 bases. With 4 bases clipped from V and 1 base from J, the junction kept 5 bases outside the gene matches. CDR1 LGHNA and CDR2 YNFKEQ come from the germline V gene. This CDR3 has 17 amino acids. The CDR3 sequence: CASSRRTSGGGTDTQYF. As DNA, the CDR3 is TGTGCCAGCAGCCGAAGGACTAGCGGGGGCGGCACAGATACGCAGTATTTT.

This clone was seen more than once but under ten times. The CDR3 spells CASSESSGSAYEQYF. In DNA form, the CDR3 reads TGCGCCAGCAGTGAGTCGAGCGGGAGCGCCTACGAGCAGTACTTC. The rearrangement joins TRBV10-2 to TRBJ2-7; 8 bases align to TRBD2. This CDR3 is 15 amino acids long. Germline V gene sequence: CDR1 WSHSY, CDR2 SAAADI. The J segment lost 2 bases and the V segment lost 0 bases, leaving 3 bases of the junction unmatched.

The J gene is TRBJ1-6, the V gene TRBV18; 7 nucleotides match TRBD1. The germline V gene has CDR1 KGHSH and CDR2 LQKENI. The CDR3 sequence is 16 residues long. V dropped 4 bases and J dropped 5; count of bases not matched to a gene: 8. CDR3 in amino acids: CASSQLGTANNSPLHF. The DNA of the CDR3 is TGTGCCAGCTCACAATTGGGGACAGCAAATAATTCACCCCTCCACTTT.

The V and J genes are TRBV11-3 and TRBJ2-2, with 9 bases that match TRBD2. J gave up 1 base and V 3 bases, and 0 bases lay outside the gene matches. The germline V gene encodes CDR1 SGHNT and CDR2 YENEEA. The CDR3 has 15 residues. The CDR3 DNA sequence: TGTGCCAGCAGCTTTAGCGGGGGGAACACCGGGGAGCTGTTTTTT. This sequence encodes CASSFSGGNTGELFF.

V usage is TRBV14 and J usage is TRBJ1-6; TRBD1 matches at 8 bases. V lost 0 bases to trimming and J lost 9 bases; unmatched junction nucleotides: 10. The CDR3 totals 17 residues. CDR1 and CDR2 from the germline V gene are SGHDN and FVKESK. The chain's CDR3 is CASSQDPRGTGLSPLHF. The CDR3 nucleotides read TGTGCCAGCAGCCAAGACCCCAGGGGGACAGGCCTTTCACCCCTCCACTTT.

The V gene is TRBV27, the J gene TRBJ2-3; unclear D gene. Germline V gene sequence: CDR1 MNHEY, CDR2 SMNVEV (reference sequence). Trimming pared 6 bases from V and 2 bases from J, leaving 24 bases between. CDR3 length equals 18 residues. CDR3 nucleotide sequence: TGTGCCAGCAGATTCGACACCCCCCCTCCATATTACACAGATACGCAGTATTTT. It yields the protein CASRFDTPPPYYTDTQYF.

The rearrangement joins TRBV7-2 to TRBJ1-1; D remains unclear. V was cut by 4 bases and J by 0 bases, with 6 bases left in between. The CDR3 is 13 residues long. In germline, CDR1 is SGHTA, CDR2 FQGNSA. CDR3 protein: CASSSPMNTEAFF. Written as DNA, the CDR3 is TGTGCCAGCAGCTCCCCCATGAACACTGAAGCTTTCTTT.

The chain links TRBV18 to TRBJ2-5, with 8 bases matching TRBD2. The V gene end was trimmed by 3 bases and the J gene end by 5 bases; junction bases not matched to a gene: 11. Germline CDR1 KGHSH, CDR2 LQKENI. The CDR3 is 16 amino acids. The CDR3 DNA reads TGTGCCAGCTCACCGGCAGGACTAGCTCTTCGGGAGACCCAGTACTTC. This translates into CASSPAGLALRETQYF.

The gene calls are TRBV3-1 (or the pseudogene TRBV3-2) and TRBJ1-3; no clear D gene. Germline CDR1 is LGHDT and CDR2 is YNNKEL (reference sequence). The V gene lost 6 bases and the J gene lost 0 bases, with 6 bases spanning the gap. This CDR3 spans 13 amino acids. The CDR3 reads CASRMSSGNTIYF. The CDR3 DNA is TGTGCCAGCAGAATGAGCTCTGGAAACACCATATATTTT.

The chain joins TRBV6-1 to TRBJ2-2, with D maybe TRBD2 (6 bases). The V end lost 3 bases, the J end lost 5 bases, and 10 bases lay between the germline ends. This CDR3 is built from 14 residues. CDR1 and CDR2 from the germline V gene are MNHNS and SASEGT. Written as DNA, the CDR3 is TGTGCCAGCAGTGACGGGGGACGAACCGGGGAGCTGTTTTTT. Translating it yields CASSDGGRTGELFF.

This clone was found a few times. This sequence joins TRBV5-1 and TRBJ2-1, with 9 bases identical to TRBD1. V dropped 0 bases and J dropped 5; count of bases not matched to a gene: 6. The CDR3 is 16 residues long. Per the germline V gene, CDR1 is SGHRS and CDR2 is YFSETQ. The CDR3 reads CASSLVGTGSNNEQFF. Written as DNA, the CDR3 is TGCGCCAGCAGCTTGGTGGGGACAGGGTCTAACAATGAGCAGTTCTTC.

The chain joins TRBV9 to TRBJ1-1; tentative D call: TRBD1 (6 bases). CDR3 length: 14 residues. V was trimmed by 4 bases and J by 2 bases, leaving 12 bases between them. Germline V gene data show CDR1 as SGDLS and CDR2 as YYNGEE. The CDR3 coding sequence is TGTGCCAGCAGCTCGGCGACAGGCAACACTGAAGCTTTCTTT. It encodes CASSSATGNTEAFF.

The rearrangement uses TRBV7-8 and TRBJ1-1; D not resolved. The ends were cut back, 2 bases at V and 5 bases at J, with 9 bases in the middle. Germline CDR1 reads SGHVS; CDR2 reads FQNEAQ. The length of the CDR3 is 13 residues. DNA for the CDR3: TGTGCCAGCAGCTTAAGAGGAAGAACTGAAGCTTTCTTT. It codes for CASSLRGRTEAFF.

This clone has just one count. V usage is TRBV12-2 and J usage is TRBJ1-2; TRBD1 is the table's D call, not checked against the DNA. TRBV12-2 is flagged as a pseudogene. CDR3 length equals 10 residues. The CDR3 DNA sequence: TGTGCAAGTCGCCCCAGGGGCTACACCTTC. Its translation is CASRPRGYTF.

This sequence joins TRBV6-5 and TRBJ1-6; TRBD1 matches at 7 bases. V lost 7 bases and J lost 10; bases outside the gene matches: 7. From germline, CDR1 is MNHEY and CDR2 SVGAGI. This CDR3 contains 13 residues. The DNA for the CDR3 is TGTGCCAGCAACCTGACAGGGAAATCACCCCTCCACTTT. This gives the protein CASNLTGKSPLHF.

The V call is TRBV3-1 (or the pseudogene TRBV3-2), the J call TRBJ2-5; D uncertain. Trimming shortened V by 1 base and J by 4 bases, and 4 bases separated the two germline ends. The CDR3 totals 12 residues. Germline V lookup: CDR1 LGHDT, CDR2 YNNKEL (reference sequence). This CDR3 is CASSQGPETQYF. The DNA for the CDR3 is TGTGCCAGCAGCCAAGGGCCAGAGACCCAGTACTTC.

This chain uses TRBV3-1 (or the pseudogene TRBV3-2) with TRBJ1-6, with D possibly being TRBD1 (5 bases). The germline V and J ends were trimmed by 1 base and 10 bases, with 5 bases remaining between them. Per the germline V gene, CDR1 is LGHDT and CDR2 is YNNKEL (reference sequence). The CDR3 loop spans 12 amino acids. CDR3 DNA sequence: TGTGCCAGCAGCCAAGGGGGCTCACCCCTCCACTTT. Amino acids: CASSQGGSPLHF.